This is a list of T cell receptor beta chains from one sample in a study of response to subunit inactivated influenza vaccine. MiXCR was run by TCRdb on the RT-PCR reads, yielding one entry per CDR3 protein. The data show around 520,000 distinct CDR3 sequences, roughly 23% seen once. Sequencing used CD4+ T cells sorted from PBMCs, obtained around 5 days after vaccination. The receptors were sampled from a man aged 45-60 years who received an inactivated influenza vaccine. Each CDR3 is given with its conserved first and last residue. A D gene is named only where the DNA matches it firmly. Only part of the rows carry a size: once, few, many, or a class if the clone is expanded.

-,TRBV7-8,-,TRBJ2-5,TGTGCCAGCAGCTATACAGAGTACCAAGAGACCCAGTACTTC,CASSYTEYQETQYF
-,TRBV20-1,-,TRBJ2-7,TGCAGTGCTAATTACAGATCCTACGAGCAGTACTTC,CSANYRSYEQYF
-,TRBV20-1,-,TRBJ2-1,TGCAGTGCTTTAGCGGAGAGCTCCTACAATGAGCAGTTCTTC,CSALAESSYNEQFF
TRBD1,TRBV14,few,TRBJ1-2,TGTGCCAGCAGCCAAACACAGGGGAACTATGGCTACACCTTC,CASSQTQGNYGYTF
TRBD2,TRBV28,-,TRBJ2-3,TGTGCCAGCAACTTAGCGGGAGTTCAAGGAGATACGCAGTATTTT,CASNLAGVQGDTQYF
TRBD2,TRBV6-1,-,TRBJ2-2,TGTGCCAGCAGTCGACTAGCAACGAACACCGGGGAGCTGTTTTTT,CASSRLATNTGELFF
-,TRBV6-6,-,TRBJ1-4,TGTGCCAGCAGTTACTCGGAGGAAAAACTGTTTTTT,CASSYSEEKLFF
-,TRBV24-1,few,TRBJ1-5,TGTGCCACCAGTGACCACTCTGACCCAGGGGCCCAGCATTTT,CATSDHSDPGAQHF
TRBD2,TRBV20-1,-,TRBJ2-5,TGCAGTGCCCACCCTCCTAGCGGCCAAGAGACCCAGTACTTC,CSAHPPSGQETQYF
-,TRBV12-3/TRBV12-4,many,TRBJ2-5,TGCGCCAGCAGCTTGGTGGGGGAAGAGACCCAGTACTTC,CASSLVGEETQYF
TRBD1,TRBV5-6,few,TRBJ2-7,TGTGCCAGCAGCTTGAACAGGGGCGAGCAGTACTTC,CASSLNRGEQYF
-,TRBV20-1,few,TRBJ2-3,TGCAGTGCTCACCTAGCGCGACCAGATACGCAGTATTTT,CSAHLARPDTQYF
TRBD1,TRBV6-4,few,TRBJ2-2,TGTGCCAGCAGTAACAGGGGCCCCGCCTTGCGTACGAACACCGGGGAGCTGTTTTTT,CASSNRGPALRTNTGELFF
TRBD2,TRBV20-1,-,TRBJ2-3,TGCAGTGCTACAGCGGGAGGGCCGGGCACAGATACGCAGTATTTT,CSATAGGPGTDTQYF
-,TRBV9,-,TRBJ2-5,TGTGCCAGCAGCGCCTTAGAGGGGACAACGGAGACCCAGTACTTC,CASSALEGTTETQYF
TRBD1,TRBV9,-,TRBJ2-1,TGTGCCAGCAGCCCTGTGGACAGGGCCAATGAGCAGTTCTTC,CASSPVDRANEQFF
TRBD2,TRBV15,-,TRBJ2-1,TGTGCCACCAGCGGGAGGACTAGCGGGGGAATTGAGCAGTTCTTC,CATSGRTSGGIEQFF
-,TRBV7-2,once,TRBJ2-5,TGTGCCAGCAGCTCTCGCAGGGGAGGCGGGACCCAGTACTTC,CASSSRRGGGTQYF
-,TRBV20-1,-,TRBJ2-7,TGCAGTGCTAGATCGGCCTACGAGCAGTACTTC,CSARSAYEQYF
-,TRBV3-1,-,TRBJ1-6,TGTGCCAGCAGCCAAGTGGAGATCGGGCCTCCCCTCCACTTT,CASSQVEIGPPLHF
-,TRBV6-2/TRBV6-3,-,TRBJ2-5,TGTGCCACCTCGGACTACCGGGGAGAGACCCAGTACTTC,CATSDYRGETQYF
-,TRBV3-1,many,TRBJ2-1,TGTGCCAGCAGTATACTCAATGAGCAGTTCTTC,CASSILNEQFF
-,TRBV5-1,-,TRBJ2-2,TGCGCCAGCAGCTTGGGGTTGGTCGGAAACACCGGGGAGCTGTTTTTT,CASSLGLVGNTGELFF
-,TRBV29-1,few,TRBJ2-7,TGCAGCGTTGCCACTAGCCGGGAGCAGTACTTC,CSVATSREQYF
TRBD2,TRBV15,-,TRBJ2-1,TGTGCCACCAGCAGGGACTGGACTAGCGGATACAATGAGCAGTTCTTC,CATSRDWTSGYNEQFF
-,TRBV2,-,TRBJ2-7,TGTGCCAGCAGTCCAATCCAGGGGCTCGAAGACTTC,CASSPIQGLEDF
-,TRBV20-1,-,TRBJ1-2,TGCAGTGCTAGACCCGTTTTGGGGCTCTCATATGGCTACACCTTC,CSARPVLGLSYGYTF
TRBD1,TRBV20-1,-,TRBJ1-3,TGCAGTGCTCGCAGCAAGGACAGGGCTGGAAACACCATATATTTT,CSARSKDRAGNTIYF
-,TRBV20-1,-,TRBJ2-7,TGCAGTGCTAGGGGGGACGATACCTCCTACGAGCAGTACTTC,CSARGDDTSYEQYF
TRBD2,TRBV5-1,few,TRBJ2-3,TGCGCCAGCACCAAGATAGCGGGAATCACAGATACGCAGTATTTT,CASTKIAGITDTQYF
-,TRBV4-1,-,TRBJ2-5,TGCGCCAGCAGCCAAGATCGCAGAGGCGGGCATAGGACCCAGTACTTC,CASSQDRRGGHRTQYF
TRBD2,TRBV7-1,few,TRBJ2-3,TGTGCCAGCAGCTCCCAACGGGGACTAGCGGGAGTATGGTTGAATAGCACAGATACGCAGTATTTT,CASSSQRGLAGVWLNSTDTQYF
-,TRBV20-1,few,TRBJ2-7,TGCAGTGCTAGGGCACTCGGCCCGGGCTCCTACGAGCAGTACTTC,CSARALGPGSYEQYF
TRBD1,TRBV20-1,few,TRBJ1-5,TGCAGTGCTAGCCGGGACAGATACAATCAGCCCCAGCATTTT,CSASRDRYNQPQHF
TRBD2,TRBV28,-,TRBJ2-7,TGTGCCAGCACCCGGACTAGCGGGAACTCCTACGAGCAGTACTTC,CASTRTSGNSYEQYF